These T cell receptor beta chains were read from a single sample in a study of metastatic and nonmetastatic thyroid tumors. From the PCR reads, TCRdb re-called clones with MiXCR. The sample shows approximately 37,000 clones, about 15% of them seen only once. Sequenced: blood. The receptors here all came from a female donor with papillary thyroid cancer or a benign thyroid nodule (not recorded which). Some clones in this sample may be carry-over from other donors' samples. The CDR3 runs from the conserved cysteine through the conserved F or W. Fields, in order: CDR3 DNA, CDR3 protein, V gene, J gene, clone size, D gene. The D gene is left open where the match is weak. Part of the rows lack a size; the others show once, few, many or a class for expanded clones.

CDR3nt: TGCAGCGCGGTCAGGGGAAACTCCTACGAGCAGTACTTC
CDR3aa: CSAVRGNSYEQYF
v_gene: TRBV29-1
j_gene: TRBJ2-7
abundance: many
d_gene: -

CDR3nt: TGCGCCAGCAGCCTAACAATGGGGTCGGCTGAAGCTTTCTTT
CDR3aa: CASSLTMGSAEAFF
v_gene: TRBV5-1
j_gene: TRBJ1-1
abundance: many
d_gene: -

CDR3nt: TGTGCCAGCATCCCAGACAGGGCTTGTGGCTACACCTTC
CDR3aa: CASIPDRACGYTF
v_gene: TRBV6-1
j_gene: TRBJ1-2
abundance: few
d_gene: TRBD1

CDR3nt: TGTGCCACCACACAGGGGGCTCATACCGGGGAGCTGTTTTTT
CDR3aa: CATTQGAHTGELFF
v_gene: TRBV11-1
j_gene: TRBJ2-2
abundance: many
d_gene: TRBD1

CDR3nt: TGTGCCGTGTCCTCCTCTGGGGCCAACGTCCTGACTTTC
CDR3aa: CAVSSSGANVLTF
v_gene: TRBV15
j_gene: TRBJ2-6
abundance: many
d_gene: -

CDR3nt: TGCAGCGCAAAACAGGGGGCCGGCTATGGCTACACCTTC
CDR3aa: CSAKQGAGYGYTF
v_gene: TRBV29-1
j_gene: TRBJ1-2
abundance: many
d_gene: TRBD1

CDR3nt: TGTGCCACCACCTCTAGGGACAGGGGAGGAACCGGCGAGCTGTTTTTT
CDR3aa: CATTSRDRGGTGELFF
v_gene: TRBV24-1
j_gene: TRBJ2-2
abundance: few
d_gene: TRBD1

CDR3nt: TGTGCCAGCAAGGGGGTTCAGGGGCCTGGAAACACCATATATTTT
CDR3aa: CASKGVQGPGNTIYF
v_gene: TRBV2
j_gene: TRBJ1-3
abundance: many
d_gene: -

CDR3nt: TGTGCCAGCAGCCAAAGACTAGCGGGAGGATATGAGCAGTTCTTC
CDR3aa: CASSQRLAGGYEQFF
v_gene: TRBV3-1
j_gene: TRBJ2-1
abundance: many
d_gene: TRBD2

CDR3nt: TGTGCCAGCTCACCCCCGACAGGGATCACCGGGGAGCTGTTTTTT
CDR3aa: CASSPPTGITGELFF
v_gene: TRBV18
j_gene: TRBJ2-2
abundance: many
d_gene: TRBD1

CDR3nt: TGTGCCAGCAGTTATGGGACAGCCTCCTACGAGCAGTACTTC
CDR3aa: CASSYGTASYEQYF
v_gene: TRBV6-1
j_gene: TRBJ2-7
abundance: medium-sized
d_gene: TRBD1

CDR3nt: TGTGCCAGCAGTTTGTCAGGAAAGAGCTCCGACGAGCAGTACTTC
CDR3aa: CASSLSGKSSDEQYF
v_gene: TRBV12-3/TRBV12-4
j_gene: TRBJ2-7
abundance: many
d_gene: -

CDR3nt: TGTGCCAGCAGCGGTGAAGGGACTCAAGAGACCCAGTACTTC
CDR3aa: CASSGEGTQETQYF
v_gene: TRBV11-2
j_gene: TRBJ2-5
abundance: many
d_gene: -

CDR3nt: TGTGCCAGCAGGGGGGGACTAAACACAAATACGCAGTATTTT
CDR3aa: CASRGGLNTNTQYF
v_gene: TRBV6-1
j_gene: TRBJ2-3
abundance: few
d_gene: TRBD2

CDR3nt: TGTGCCAGCAGCCAACAACAGGGTTACGAGCAGTACTTC
CDR3aa: CASSQQQGYEQYF
v_gene: TRBV14
j_gene: TRBJ2-7
abundance: many
d_gene: -

CDR3nt: TGTGCCAGCAGGTCCGGACAGGGAGGGGAGACCCAGTACTTC
CDR3aa: CASRSGQGGETQYF
v_gene: TRBV6-1
j_gene: TRBJ2-5
abundance: many
d_gene: -

CDR3nt: TGTGCCAGTAGTATGCTCCTAGCGAATGAAAAACTGTTTTTT
CDR3aa: CASSMLLANEKLFF
v_gene: TRBV19
j_gene: TRBJ1-4
abundance: many
d_gene: -

CDR3nt: TGTGCCAGCTCACTAGGACAGAACACCGGGGAGCTGTTTTTT
CDR3aa: CASSLGQNTGELFF
v_gene: TRBV18
j_gene: TRBJ2-2
abundance: many
d_gene: -

CDR3nt: TGCAGTGCTAGACTGGGGTCTGGAAACACCATATATTTT
CDR3aa: CSARLGSGNTIYF
v_gene: TRBV20-1
j_gene: TRBJ1-3
abundance: many
d_gene: -

CDR3nt: TGTGCCAGCAGTTACGGCTACGGGGGGACATACGAGCAGTACTTC
CDR3aa: CASSYGYGGTYEQYF
v_gene: TRBV6-2/TRBV6-3
j_gene: TRBJ2-7
abundance: few
d_gene: -

CDR3nt: TGTGCCAGCAGCCAAGATTTATGGGGTGGGGAGCAGTACTTC
CDR3aa: CASSQDLWGGEQYF
v_gene: TRBV3-1
j_gene: TRBJ2-7
abundance: many
d_gene: -

CDR3nt: TGCGCCAGCAGTGAATACGGCACCCGGAATGAAAAACTGTTTTTT
CDR3aa: CASSEYGTRNEKLFF
v_gene: TRBV6-1
j_gene: TRBJ1-4
abundance: few
d_gene: -

CDR3nt: TGCGCCAGCAGCTCGGGACAGGGGGGCAAAAACATTCAGTACTTC
CDR3aa: CASSSGQGGKNIQYF
v_gene: TRBV5-1
j_gene: TRBJ2-4
abundance: many
d_gene: TRBD1

CDR3nt: TGTGCCAGCTCACCGGGACAGGGTGTTCAGCCCCAGCATTTT
CDR3aa: CASSPGQGVQPQHF
v_gene: TRBV18
j_gene: TRBJ1-5
abundance: many
d_gene: TRBD1

CDR3nt: TGTGCCAGCAGCCAAGACGATACAGGGAGCTATGGCTACACCTTC
CDR3aa: CASSQDDTGSYGYTF
v_gene: TRBV4-2
j_gene: TRBJ1-2
abundance: many
d_gene: -

CDR3nt: TGTGCCAGCAGCCGATTAGGACAGAAGAACACTGAAGCTTTCTTT
CDR3aa: CASSRLGQKNTEAFF
v_gene: TRBV14
j_gene: TRBJ1-1
abundance: many
d_gene: -

CDR3nt: TGTGCCAGCGGCTTAACTAGCGGTATGGGGCAAGAGACCCAGTACTTC
CDR3aa: CASGLTSGMGQETQYF
v_gene: TRBV11-2
j_gene: TRBJ2-5
abundance: -
d_gene: TRBD2

CDR3nt: TGTGCCAGTAGAATAGCGGGGGAGGGCACAGATACGCAGTATTTT
CDR3aa: CASRIAGEGTDTQYF
v_gene: TRBV19
j_gene: TRBJ2-3
abundance: many
d_gene: TRBD2

CDR3nt: TGCAGTGCTAAAACAGGGGGCGCGGGCACCGGGGAGCTGTTTTTT
CDR3aa: CSAKTGGAGTGELFF
v_gene: TRBV20-1
j_gene: TRBJ2-2
abundance: many
d_gene: TRBD1

CDR3nt: TGCAGTGCAAGACAGGGAGGAGTTTTTGATTCACCCCTCCACTTT
CDR3aa: CSARQGGVFDSPLHF
v_gene: TRBV20-1
j_gene: TRBJ1-6
abundance: -
d_gene: TRBD1

CDR3nt: TGTGCCAGCAGTTACAAGACAGGGGGCTACGAGCAGTACTTC
CDR3aa: CASSYKTGGYEQYF
v_gene: TRBV27
j_gene: TRBJ2-7
abundance: few
d_gene: TRBD1

CDR3nt: TGTGCCAGCAGTTTACGCCAGGGACAGGGGGTGGACGAGCAGTACTTC
CDR3aa: CASSLRQGQGVDEQYF
v_gene: TRBV11-3
j_gene: TRBJ2-7
abundance: -
d_gene: TRBD1

CDR3nt: TGTGCCAGCAGCAAGGACAGGGGAAGGGGTAATGAGCAGTTCTTC
CDR3aa: CASSKDRGRGNEQFF
v_gene: TRBV6-1
j_gene: TRBJ2-1
abundance: many
d_gene: TRBD1

CDR3nt: TGTGCAACCAGTGATTCACTCAGGGGGCAATCTCAGCCCCAGCATTTT
CDR3aa: CATSDSLRGQSQPQHF
v_gene: TRBV24-1
j_gene: TRBJ1-5
abundance: -
d_gene: TRBD1

CDR3nt: TGCGCCAGCAGCCCCGGGACCACCGCGAACACTGAAGCTTTCTTT
CDR3aa: CASSPGTTANTEAFF
v_gene: TRBV5-1
j_gene: TRBJ1-1
abundance: -
d_gene: -

CDR3nt: TGCAGTGCTAGAGAATCCCTTCAGGGATTCTATGGCTACACCTTC
CDR3aa: CSARESLQGFYGYTF
v_gene: TRBV20-1
j_gene: TRBJ1-2
abundance: -
d_gene: -

CDR3nt: TGTGCCAGCAGATTAGACACCCTCCGCGGCTACACCTTC
CDR3aa: CASRLDTLRGYTF
v_gene: TRBV5-4
j_gene: TRBJ1-2
abundance: -
d_gene: -

CDR3nt: TGCAGTGCCGCAGGGGTGACTAATGAAAAACTGTTTTTT
CDR3aa: CSAAGVTNEKLFF
v_gene: TRBV20-1
j_gene: TRBJ1-4
abundance: -
d_gene: -

CDR3nt: TGTGCCAGTAGTACCCGACAGGGTCCCGGGGAGCTGTTTTTT
CDR3aa: CASSTRQGPGELFF
v_gene: TRBV19
j_gene: TRBJ2-2
abundance: many
d_gene: TRBD1

CDR3nt: TGCGCCAGCAGCCCGGGTGGGGGAGTCGGGCACGAGCAGTACTTC
CDR3aa: CASSPGGGVGHEQYF
v_gene: TRBV5-1
j_gene: TRBJ2-7
abundance: many
d_gene: -

CDR3nt: TGTGCTAGTGGTCCCGGGACTAGCGGGAGTGCCGAGCAGTTCTTC
CDR3aa: CASGPGTSGSAEQFF
v_gene: TRBV12-5
j_gene: TRBJ2-1
abundance: many
d_gene: TRBD2

CDR3nt: TGTGCCATCAGTGAGTCTGGGGCAGGGGATGAAAAACTGTTTTTT
CDR3aa: CAISESGAGDEKLFF
v_gene: TRBV10-3
j_gene: TRBJ1-4
abundance: many
d_gene: -

CDR3nt: TGTGCCAGCAGTGAATTAGAATGGGTCCAAGAGACCAAGTACTTC
CDR3aa: CASSELEWVQETKYF
v_gene: TRBV25-1
j_gene: TRBJ2-5
abundance: -
d_gene: -

CDR3nt: TGTGCCAGAAGATTAGGTTTGGGAATCGACGAGCAGTACTTC
CDR3aa: CARRLGLGIDEQYF
v_gene: TRBV7-9
j_gene: TRBJ2-7
abundance: -
d_gene: -

CDR3nt: TGTGCCAGCAGCCCACTAGCGGGGGTGAACACCGGGGAGCTGTTTTTT
CDR3aa: CASSPLAGVNTGELFF
v_gene: TRBV16
j_gene: TRBJ2-2
abundance: many
d_gene: TRBD2

CDR3nt: TGTGCCACCAGCGGACAGACTAGCATCGGGACCGGGGAGCTGTTTTTT
CDR3aa: CATSGQTSIGTGELFF
v_gene: TRBV15
j_gene: TRBJ2-2
abundance: few
d_gene: -

CDR3nt: TGTACCAGCAGTTTGGAGGCCCTTGGGGGCAACCAGCCCCAGCATTTT
CDR3aa: CTSSLEALGGNQPQHF
v_gene: TRBV27
j_gene: TRBJ1-5
abundance: -
d_gene: -

CDR3nt: TGTGCCAGCAGACAGGGCGGGACTGGGACTGAAGCTTTCTTT
CDR3aa: CASRQGGTGTEAFF
v_gene: TRBV28
j_gene: TRBJ1-1
abundance: many
d_gene: -

CDR3nt: TGTGCCAGCAGCGTAGCCCCTCGGGGGGCGGGTGCAGATACGCAGTATTTT
CDR3aa: CASSVAPRGAGADTQYF
v_gene: TRBV9
j_gene: TRBJ2-3
abundance: many
d_gene: -

CDR3nt: TGTGCCAGCAGCGTCAGACAGGAGTCCTACGAGCAGTACTTC
CDR3aa: CASSVRQESYEQYF
v_gene: TRBV9
j_gene: TRBJ2-7
abundance: many
d_gene: -

CDR3nt: TGTGCCAGCAGTTTCGAGGGGACAGGGTATTATCAGCCCCAGCATTTT
CDR3aa: CASSFEGTGYYQPQHF
v_gene: TRBV28
j_gene: TRBJ1-5
abundance: many
d_gene: TRBD1

CDR3nt: TGTGCCAGCAGCCCGAACGCGAATCAGCCCCAGCATTTT
CDR3aa: CASSPNANQPQHF
v_gene: TRBV6-1
j_gene: TRBJ1-5
abundance: few
d_gene: -

CDR3nt: TGCGCCAGCAGCTTGGACAGCATTACCTACGAGCAGTACTTC
CDR3aa: CASSLDSITYEQYF
v_gene: TRBV5-1
j_gene: TRBJ2-7
abundance: many
d_gene: -